This TCR beta chain derives from a study of blood T cell repertoires in COVID-19. Study as a whole: From the United States, Italy and Spain came samples of acute and convalescent COVID-19. Sources were T cells, B-cell-depleted T cells, or PBMCs; the material itself was cDNA or gDNA.

Original analysis: Reference gene primer amplification gave estimated nucleated cell counts. The repertoire was sequenced with immunoSEQ multiplex PCR; TCRdb's copy has only in-frame clones and lacks some. That table is the source of V, J and clone size, and D and trimming were worked out from the DNA. The table includes about 210,000 clones, around three quarters detected once. Regarding this clone: Other DNA sequences within the sample encode an identical CDR3.

Trimming shortened V by 1 base and J by 4 bases, and 7 bases separated the two germline ends. The length of the CDR3 is 13 residues. This sequence originates from a woman in her 70s with acute or convalescent COVID-19. This rearrangement joins TRBV12-3 or TRBV12-4 to TRBJ1-1, with TRBD1 as a possible D gene (6 bases). Specimen: peripheral blood. The CDR3 nucleotides are TGTGCCAGCAGTTTAGGAGGGGGCACTGAAGCTTTCTTT. Encoded protein: CASSLGGGTEAFF.